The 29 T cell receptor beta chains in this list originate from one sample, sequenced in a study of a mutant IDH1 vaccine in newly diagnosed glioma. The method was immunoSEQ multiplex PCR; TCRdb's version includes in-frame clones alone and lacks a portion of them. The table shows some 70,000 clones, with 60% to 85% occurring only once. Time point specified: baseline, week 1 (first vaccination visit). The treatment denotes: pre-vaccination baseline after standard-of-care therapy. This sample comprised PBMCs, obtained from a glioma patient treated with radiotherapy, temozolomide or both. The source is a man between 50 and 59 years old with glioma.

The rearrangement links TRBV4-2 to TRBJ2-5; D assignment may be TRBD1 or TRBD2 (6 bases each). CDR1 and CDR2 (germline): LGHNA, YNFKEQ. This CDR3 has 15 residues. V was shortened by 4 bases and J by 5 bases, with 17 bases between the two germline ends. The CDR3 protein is CASSPGGGRGETQYF. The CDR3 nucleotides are TGTGCCAGCAGCCCCGGTGGGGGGCGAGGGGAGACCCAGTACTTC.

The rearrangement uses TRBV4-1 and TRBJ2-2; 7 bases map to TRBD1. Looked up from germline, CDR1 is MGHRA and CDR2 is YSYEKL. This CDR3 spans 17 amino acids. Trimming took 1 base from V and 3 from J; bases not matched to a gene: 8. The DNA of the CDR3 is TGCGCCAGCAGCCAAGCCCCACAGGGGCGGGACACCGGGGAGCTGTTTTTT. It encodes CASSQAPQGRDTGELFF.

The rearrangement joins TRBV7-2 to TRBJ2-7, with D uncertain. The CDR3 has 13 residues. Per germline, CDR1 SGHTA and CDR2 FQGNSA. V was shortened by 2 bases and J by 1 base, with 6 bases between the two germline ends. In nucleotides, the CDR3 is TGTGCCAGCAGCTTAATGGGTTCCTACGAGCAGTACTTC. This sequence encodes CASSLMGSYEQYF.

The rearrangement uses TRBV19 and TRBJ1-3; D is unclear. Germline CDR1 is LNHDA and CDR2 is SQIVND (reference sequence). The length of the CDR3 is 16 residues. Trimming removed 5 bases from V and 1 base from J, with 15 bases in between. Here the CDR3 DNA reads TGTGCCAGTAGTGACGGGTACTACCTTTCTGGAAACACCATATATTTT. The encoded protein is CASSDGYYLSGNTIYF.

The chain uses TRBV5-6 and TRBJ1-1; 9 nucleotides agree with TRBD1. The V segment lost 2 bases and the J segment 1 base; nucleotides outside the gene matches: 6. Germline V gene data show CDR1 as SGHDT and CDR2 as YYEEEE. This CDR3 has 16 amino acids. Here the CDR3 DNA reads TGTGCCAGCAGCTTCGGGACAGGGTCGGGGAACACTGAAGCTTTCTTT. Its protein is CASSFGTGSGNTEAFF.

The CDR3 loop reads CASSSSAAATEAFF. The DNA for the CDR3 is TGTGCCAGCAGCAGCTCCGCGGCAGCAACTGAAGCTTTCTTT. V usage is TRBV7-9 and J usage is TRBJ1-1, with D unclear. CDR1 and CDR2 (germline): SEHNR, FQNEAQ (reference sequence). Between the trimmed V and J ends, which lost 5 bases and 5 bases, there was a span of 15 bases. The CDR3 runs to 14 residues.

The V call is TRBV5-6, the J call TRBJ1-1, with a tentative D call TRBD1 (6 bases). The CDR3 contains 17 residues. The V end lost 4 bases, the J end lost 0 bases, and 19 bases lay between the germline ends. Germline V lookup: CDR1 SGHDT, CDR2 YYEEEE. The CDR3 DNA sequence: TGTGCCAGCAGCCCCGGACCTGGGGGGGCCCTGAACACTGAAGCTTTCTTT. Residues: CASSPGPGGALNTEAFF.

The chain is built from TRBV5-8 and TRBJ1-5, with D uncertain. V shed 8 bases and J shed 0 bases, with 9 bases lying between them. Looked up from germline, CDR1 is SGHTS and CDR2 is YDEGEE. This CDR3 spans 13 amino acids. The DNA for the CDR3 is TGTGCCAGTAGTACCTATAGCAATCAGCCCCAGCATTTT. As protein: CASSTYSNQPQHF.

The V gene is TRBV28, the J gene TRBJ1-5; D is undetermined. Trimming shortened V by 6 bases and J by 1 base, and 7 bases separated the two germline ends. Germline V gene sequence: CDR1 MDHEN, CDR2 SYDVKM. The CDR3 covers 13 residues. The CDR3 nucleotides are TGTGCCAGCAGGTGGGTAAGCAATCAGCCCCAGCATTTT. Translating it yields CASRWVSNQPQHF.

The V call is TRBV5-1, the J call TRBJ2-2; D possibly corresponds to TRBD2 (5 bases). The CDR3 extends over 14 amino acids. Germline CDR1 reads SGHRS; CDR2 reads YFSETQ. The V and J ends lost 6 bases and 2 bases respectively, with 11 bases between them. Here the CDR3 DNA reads TGCGCCAGCACGTTAGGGAGTAACACCGGGGAGCTGTTTTTT. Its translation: CASTLGSNTGELFF.

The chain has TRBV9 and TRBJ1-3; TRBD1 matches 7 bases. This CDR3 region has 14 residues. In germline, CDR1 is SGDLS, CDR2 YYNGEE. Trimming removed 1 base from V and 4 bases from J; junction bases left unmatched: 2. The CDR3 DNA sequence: TGTGCCAGCAGCGTAACAGGGGCGGGAAACACCATATATTTT. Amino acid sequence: CASSVTGAGNTIYF. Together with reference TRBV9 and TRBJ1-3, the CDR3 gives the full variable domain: DSGVTQTPKHLITATGQRVTLRCSPRSGDLSVYWYQQSLDQGLQFLIQYYNGEERAKGNILERFSAQQFPDLHSELNLSSLELGDSALYFCASSVTGAGNTIYFGEGSWLTVV.

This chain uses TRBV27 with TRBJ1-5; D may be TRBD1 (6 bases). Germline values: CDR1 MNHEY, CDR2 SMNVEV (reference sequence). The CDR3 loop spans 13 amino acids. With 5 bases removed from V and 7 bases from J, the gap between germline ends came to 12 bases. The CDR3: CASSIQGHQPQHF. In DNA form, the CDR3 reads TGTGCCAGCAGTATACAGGGACACCAGCCCCAGCATTTT.

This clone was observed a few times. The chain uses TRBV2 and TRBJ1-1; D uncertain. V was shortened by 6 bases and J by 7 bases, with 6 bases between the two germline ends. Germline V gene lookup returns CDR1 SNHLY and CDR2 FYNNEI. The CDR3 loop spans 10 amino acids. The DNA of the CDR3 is TGTGCCAGCAGGCAGATTGAAGCTTTCTTT. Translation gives CASRQIEAFF.

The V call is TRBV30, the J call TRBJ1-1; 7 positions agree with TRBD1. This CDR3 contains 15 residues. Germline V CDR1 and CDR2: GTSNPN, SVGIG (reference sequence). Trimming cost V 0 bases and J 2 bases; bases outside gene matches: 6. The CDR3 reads CAWSVPGTANTEAFF. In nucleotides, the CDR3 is TGTGCCTGGAGTGTCCCCGGGACAGCTAACACTGAAGCTTTCTTT.

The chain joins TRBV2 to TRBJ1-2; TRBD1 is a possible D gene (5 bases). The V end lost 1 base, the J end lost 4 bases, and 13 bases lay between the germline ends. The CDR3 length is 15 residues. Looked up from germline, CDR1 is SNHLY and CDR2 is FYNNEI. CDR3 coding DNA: TGTGCCAGCAGTGAAGAATTGGGGGGGTCCTATGGCTACACCTTC. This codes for CASSEELGGSYGYTF.

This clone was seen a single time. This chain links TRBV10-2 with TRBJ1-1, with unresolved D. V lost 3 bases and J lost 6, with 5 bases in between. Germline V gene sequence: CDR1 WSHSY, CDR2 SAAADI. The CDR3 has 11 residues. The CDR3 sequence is CASSDPSEAFF. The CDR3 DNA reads TGCGCCAGCAGTGATCCGTCTGAAGCTTTCTTT.

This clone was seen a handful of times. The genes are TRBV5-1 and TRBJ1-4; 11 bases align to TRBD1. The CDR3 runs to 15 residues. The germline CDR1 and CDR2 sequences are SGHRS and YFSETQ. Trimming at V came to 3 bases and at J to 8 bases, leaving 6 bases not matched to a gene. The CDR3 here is CASSSGTGGPEKLFF. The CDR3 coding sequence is TGCGCCAGCAGCTCCGGGACAGGGGGACCGGAAAAACTGTTTTTT.

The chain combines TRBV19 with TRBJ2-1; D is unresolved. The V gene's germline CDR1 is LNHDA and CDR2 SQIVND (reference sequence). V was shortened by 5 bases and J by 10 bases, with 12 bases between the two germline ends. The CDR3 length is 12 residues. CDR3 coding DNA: TGTGCCAGTAGTTCATCGGGCAGGGAGCAGTTCTTC. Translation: CASSSSGREQFF.

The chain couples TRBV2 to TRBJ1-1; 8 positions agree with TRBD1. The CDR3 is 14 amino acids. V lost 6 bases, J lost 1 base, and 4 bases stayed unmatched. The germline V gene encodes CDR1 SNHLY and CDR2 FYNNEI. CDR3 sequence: CASRGQVPNTEAFF. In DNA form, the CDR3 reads TGTGCCAGCAGGGGACAGGTTCCGAACACTGAAGCTTTCTTT.

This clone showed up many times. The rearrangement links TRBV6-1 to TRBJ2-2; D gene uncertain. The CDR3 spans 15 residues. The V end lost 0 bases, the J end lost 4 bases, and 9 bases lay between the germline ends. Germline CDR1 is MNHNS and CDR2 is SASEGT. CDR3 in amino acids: CASSEAALGTGELFF. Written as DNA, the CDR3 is TGTGCCAGCAGTGAAGCGGCGCTAGGCACCGGGGAGCTGTTTTTT.

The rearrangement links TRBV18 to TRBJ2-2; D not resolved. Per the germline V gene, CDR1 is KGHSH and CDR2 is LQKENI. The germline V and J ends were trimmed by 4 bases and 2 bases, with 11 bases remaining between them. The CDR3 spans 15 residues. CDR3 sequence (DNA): TGTGCCAGCTCACGAGAGAGCTTCAACACCGGGGAGCTGTTTTTT. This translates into CASSRESFNTGELFF. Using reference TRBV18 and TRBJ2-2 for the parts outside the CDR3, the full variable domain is NAGVMQNPRHLVRRRGQEARLRCSPMKGHSHVYWYRQLPEEGLKFMVYLQKENIIDESGMPKERFSAEFPKEGPSILRIQQVVRGDSAAYFCASSRESFNTGELFFGEGSRLTVL.

CDR3 nucleotides: TGTGCCATCAGTGAGTCGAAGCCAGATACGCAGTATTTT. This encodes CAISESKPDTQYF. J is TRBJ2-3 and V is TRBV10-3; unclear D gene. This CDR3 is built from 13 residues. Germline-derived CDR1 and CDR2 are ENHRY and SYGVKD. V lost 0 bases to trimming and J lost 4 bases, with 5 bases between them.

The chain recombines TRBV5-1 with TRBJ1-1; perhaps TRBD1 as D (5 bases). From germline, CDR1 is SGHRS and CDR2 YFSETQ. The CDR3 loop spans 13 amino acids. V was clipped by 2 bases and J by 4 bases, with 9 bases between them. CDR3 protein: CASSLGVGTEAFF. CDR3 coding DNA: TGCGCCAGCAGCTTAGGGGTGGGCACTGAAGCTTTCTTT.

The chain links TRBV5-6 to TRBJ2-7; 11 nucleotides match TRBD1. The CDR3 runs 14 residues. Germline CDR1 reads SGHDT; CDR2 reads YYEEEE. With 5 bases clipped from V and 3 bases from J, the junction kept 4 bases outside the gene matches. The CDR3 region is CASRSGTGGYEQYF. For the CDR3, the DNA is TGTGCCAGCAGATCGGGGACAGGGGGCTACGAGCAGTACTTC.

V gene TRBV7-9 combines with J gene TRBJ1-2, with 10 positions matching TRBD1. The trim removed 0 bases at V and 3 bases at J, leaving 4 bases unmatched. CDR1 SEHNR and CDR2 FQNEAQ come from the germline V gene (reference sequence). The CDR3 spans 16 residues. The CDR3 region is CASSLAGGTGDYGYTF. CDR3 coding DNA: TGTGCCAGCAGCTTAGCCGGTGGGACAGGGGACTATGGCTACACCTTC.

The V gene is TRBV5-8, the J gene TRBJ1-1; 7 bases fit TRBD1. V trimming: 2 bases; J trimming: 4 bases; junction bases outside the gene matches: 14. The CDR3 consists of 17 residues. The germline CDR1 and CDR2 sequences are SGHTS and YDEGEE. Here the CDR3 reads CASSLAQGMTGPTEAFF. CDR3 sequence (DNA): TGTGCCAGCAGCTTAGCACAGGGGATGACCGGTCCCACTGAAGCTTTCTTT.

The CDR3 DNA reads as TGTGCCAGTAGTAAGGACTATGGCTACACCTTC. Translated, it gives CASSKDYGYTF. The chain links TRBV19 to TRBJ1-2; D not resolved. Trimming shortened V by 4 bases and J by 3 bases, and 3 bases separated the two germline ends. CDR1 and CDR2 (germline): LNHDA, SQIVND (reference sequence). The CDR3 is 11 amino acids.

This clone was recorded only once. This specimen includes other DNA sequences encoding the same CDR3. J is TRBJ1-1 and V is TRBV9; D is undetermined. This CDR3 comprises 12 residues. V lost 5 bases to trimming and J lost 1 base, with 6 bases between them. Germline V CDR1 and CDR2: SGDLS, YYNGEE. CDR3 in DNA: TGTGCCAGCAGTCCCGGGAACACTGAAGCTTTCTTT. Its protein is CASSPGNTEAFF. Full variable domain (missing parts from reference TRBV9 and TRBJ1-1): DSGVTQTPKHLITATGQRVTLRCSPRSGDLSVYWYQQSLDQGLQFLIQYYNGEERAKGNILERFSAQQFPDLHSELNLSSLELGDSALYFCASSPGNTEAFFGQGTRLTVV.

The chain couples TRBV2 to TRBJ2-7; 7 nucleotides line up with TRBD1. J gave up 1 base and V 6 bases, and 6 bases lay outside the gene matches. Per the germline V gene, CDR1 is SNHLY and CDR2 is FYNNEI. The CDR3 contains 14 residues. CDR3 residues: CASRNQGVSYEQYF. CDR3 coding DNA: TGTGCCAGCAGGAATCAGGGGGTATCCTACGAGCAGTACTTC.